This T cell receptor (beta chain) was profiled in a study of kidney transplant recipient with SARS-CoV-2 infection (dated by TCRdb to the early 2020s). Per the germline V gene, MNHEY is the CDR1 and SVGAGI is the CDR2. Trimming leaves V shorter by 1 base and J shorter by 6 bases, with the junction holding 6 bases beyond the gene matches. The CDR3 sequence holds 16 residues, the cysteine and phenylalanine included. Of all the DNA, just the CDR3 is kept, 48 bases in frame from base 1. On this clonotype: Its antigen is currently not known. Per-nucleotide qualities are absent, and no much larger clonotype sits a single base away.

For sequencing, an Illumina MiSeq was employed. Profiling of the peripheral T cell repertoire targeted human TCRbeta genes. From the authors' description of their analysis: To account for variability over time, differences in clonotype abundance were tested using beta-binomial modelling. Expanded clonotypes were screened against the ImmuneCODE reference database of SARS-CoV-2-associated TCRs and mapped to viral genome regions. Additional repertoire analyses examined TRBV gene usage, CDR3 length, CDR3 amino acid overlap between time points, distributions of clonotype abundance, and Jaccard similarity. TCRdb passed the public sequencing reads through fastp at Q25 and MiXCR, retaining productive beta sequences. Rows are combined by CDR3 protein, so each entry shows the most common genes and DNA. TCRdb assigned the V and J calls; the authors' analysis was not used. In all, the sample holds 200,000 to 300,000 distinct CDR3 sequences, and 29% of those were seen once. Roughly 7% of the sample is taken by the ten largest.

The sample's time point label, in plain terms: pre-pandemic baseline sample and day 111 after first positive SARS-CoV-2 test. This chain is built from TRBV6-5 and TRBJ1-6, with TRBD1 identical over 7 junction bases. The specimen comprised a blood sample, sampled at baseline and between days 110 and 120 from a kidney transplant recipient. This TCR was sampled from a young adult male patient who had COVID-19 and was a kidney transplant recipient. Some T cells may derive from the graft donor when a transplant has been performed. The CDR3 reads as follows: CASSYFLGDSNSPLHF. The DNA sequence is as follows: TGTGCCAGCAGTTACTTTTTGGGGGACAGTAATTCACCCCTCCACTTT.